These 30 T cell receptor beta chains originate from one sample sequenced in a study of naive and memory T cell subsets. A UMI-containing oligonucleotide was joined by 3' ligation to the TCR cDNA template. Ligated cDNA underwent four rounds of PCR with nested alpha and beta constant region primers and SP2. In TCRdb, the 5' RACE reads were re-called with MiXCR into one record per CDR3 protein. The data hold 25,000 to 35,000 distinct CDR3 sequences, with roughly a sixth observed a single time. The receptors were sampled from a female donor in good health.

In this sample, this clonotype turned up many times. The chain couples TRBV27 to TRBJ2-2, with a weak D call TRBD2 (5 bases). Trimming stripped 6 bases from V and 5 bases from J, with 13 bases between. This CDR3 has 14 residues. The germline CDR1 and CDR2 sequences are MNHEY and SMNVEV (reference sequence). In nucleotides, the CDR3 is TGTGCCAGCAGCCTAGCCCCTCTGACCGGGGAGCTGTTTTTT. It specifies CASSLAPLTGELFF.

This chain joins TRBV5-1 and TRBJ2-5; D is undetermined. V lost 3 bases and J 0 bases, leaving 9 bases between the germline ends. The germline gives CDR1 SGHRS, CDR2 YFSETQ. CDR3 length: 14 amino acids. CDR3 DNA: TGCGCCAGCAGCTACCAGACCGACCAAGAGACCCAGTACTTC. Translation: CASSYQTDQETQYF.

This clonotype was seen a handful of times. The chain is built from TRBV12-3 or TRBV12-4 and TRBJ2-7; D remains ambiguous. With 3 bases removed from V and 1 base from J, the gap between germline ends came to 10 bases. CDR3 size: 14 residues. In DNA form, the CDR3 reads TGTGCCAGCAGTTTTATAGGCTTATCCTACGAGCAGTACTTC. Translated, it gives CASSFIGLSYEQYF.

This clonotype was recorded many times. CDR3 bases: TGCAGCGTTGTAAAGTTGTGGCAAGAGACCCAGTACTTC. Amino acid sequence: CSVVKLWQETQYF. The chain carries TRBV29-1 and TRBJ2-5, with D unclear. Trimming shortened V by 4 bases and J by 2 bases, and 11 bases separated the two germline ends. Per germline, CDR1 SQVTM and CDR2 ANQGSEA. The CDR3 length is 13 residues. Variable domain in full (rest from reference TRBV29-1 and TRBJ2-5): SAVISQKPSRDICQRGTSLTIQCQVDSQVTMMFWYRQQPGQSLTLIATANQGSEATYESGFVIDKFPISRPNLTFSTLTVSNMSPEDSSIYLCSVVKLWQETQYFGPGTRLLVL.

This clonotype is a singleton in its sample. A read error may be the cause here, since a much bigger clone is one base away. The chain uses TRBV6-6 and TRBJ1-5, with D perhaps matching TRBD1 (6 bases). CDR1 and CDR2 from the germline V gene are MNHNY and SVGAGI (reference sequence). This CDR3 is built from 15 residues. In nucleotides, the CDR3 is TGTGCCAGCAGTGACACAGGGTCTCGTGCTCAGCCCCAGAATTTT. Its protein product is CASSDTGSRAQPQNF.

This clonotype was detected a few times. This chain joins TRBV5-1 and TRBJ2-7; a weak D match, TRBD2 (5 bases). Trimming cost V 3 bases and J 4 bases, with 8 bases left between them. The CDR3 extends over 12 amino acids. CDR1 SGHRS and CDR2 YFSETQ come from the germline V gene. The CDR3 region is CASSSGGYEQYF. CDR3 bases: TGCGCCAGCAGCTCAGGCGGGTACGAGCAGTACTTC.

There are many counts of this clonotype. V usage is TRBV6-2 or TRBV6-3 and J usage is TRBJ2-1; possibly TRBD1 for D (7 bases). Germline V gives CDR1 MNHEY, CDR2 SVGEGT. CDR3 length: 13 amino acids. V lost 9 bases to trimming and J lost 9 bases, with 18 bases between them. CDR3 protein: CASSKGARGEQFF. Here the CDR3 DNA reads TGTGCCAGTTCCAAGGGGGCGCGGGGTGAGCAGTTCTTC.

The V and J genes are TRBV5-1 and TRBJ2-1; D remains unclear. The CDR3 loop spans 15 amino acids. Germline V gene lookup returns CDR1 SGHRS and CDR2 YFSETQ. V lost 0 bases, J lost 4 bases, and 11 bases lay in between. This CDR3 reads CASSLEAGEYNEQFF. For the CDR3, the DNA is TGCGCCAGCAGCTTGGAGGCAGGCGAATACAATGAGCAGTTCTTC.

In this sample, this clonotype turned up many times. DNA for the CDR3: TGTGCCAGCAGCCAGACGGGGTCGGAAAGGTCACCCCTCCACTTT. Residues: CASSQTGSERSPLHF. This sequence joins TRBV7-3 and TRBJ1-6; D not resolved. The length of the CDR3 is 15 residues. CDR1 is SGHTA and CDR2 is FQGTGA in the germline V gene. The V end lost 5 bases, the J end lost 10 bases, and 18 bases lay between the germline ends.

This clonotype was recorded at least ten times. This chain connects TRBV7-6 to TRBJ2-5; TRBD2 might be the D (5 bases). The CDR3 contains 15 residues. V shed 2 bases and J shed 3 bases, with 13 bases lying between them. CDR1 SGHVS and CDR2 FNYEAQ come from the germline V gene. The CDR3 loop is CASSLQPGFEETQYF. The CDR3 DNA reads as TGTGCCAGCAGCTTACAGCCGGGGTTCGAAGAGACCCAGTACTTC.

The gene calls are TRBV6-1 and TRBJ1-1, with 7 positions matching TRBD1. The CDR3 is made up of 14 amino acids. The germline gives CDR1 MNHNS, CDR2 SASEGT. Trimming removed 4 bases from V and 5 bases from J; junction bases left unmatched: 7. The CDR3 nucleotides read TGTGCCAGCAGTGTCGGACAGGAGGCAACTGAAGCTTTCTTT. This gives the protein CASSVGQEATEAFF.

V gene TRBV5-1 combines with J gene TRBJ1-2; D unresolved. V was trimmed by 2 bases and J by 0 bases, leaving 11 bases between them. The CDR3 is 15 amino acids. Germline V gene sequence: CDR1 SGHRS, CDR2 YFSETQ. For the CDR3, the DNA is TGCGCCAGCAGCTTAGACCCGGGAGCTAACTATGGCTACACCTTC. Translated: CASSLDPGANYGYTF.

Ten or more counts support this clonotype. The chain recombines TRBV20-1 with TRBJ2-3, with 12 bases lining up with TRBD2. Germline values: CDR1 DFQATT, CDR2 SNEGSKA (reference sequence). J was trimmed by 1 base and V by 7 bases; bases with no gene match: 0. There are 13 residues in the CDR3. CDR3 loop: CSGLAGGTDTQYF. DNA of the CDR3: TGCAGTGGACTAGCGGGGGGCACAGATACGCAGTATTTT.

CDR3 residues: CATRDSPAYEQYF. CDR3 coding DNA: TGTGCCACCCGGGATTCCCCCGCCTACGAGCAGTACTTC. This chain connects TRBV6-6 to TRBJ2-7, with a tentative D call TRBD2 (5 bases). CDR1 is MNHNY, CDR2 SVGAGI, per germline (reference sequence). Trimming took off 10 bases at V and 2 bases at J, with 15 bases between the two ends. The CDR3 is 13 residues long.

The sample holds many counts of this clonotype. This chain joins TRBV20-1 and TRBJ1-1; no definite D call. Germline-derived CDR1 and CDR2 are DFQATT and SNEGSKA (reference sequence). Trimming pared 2 bases from V and 8 bases from J, leaving 9 bases between. This CDR3 region has 11 residues. The DNA of the CDR3 is TGCAGTGCTAGAAAAACACCCGAAGCTTTCTTT. This gives the protein CSARKTPEAFF.

In its sample, this clonotype was seen many times. This chain links TRBV20-1 with TRBJ2-3, with 9 bases lining up with TRBD2. V dropped 3 bases and J dropped 1; count of bases not matched to a gene: 2. This CDR3 is 14 amino acids long. Germline-derived CDR1 and CDR2 are DFQATT and SNEGSKA (reference sequence). This chain's CDR3 is CSASERGGTDTQYF. CDR3 in DNA: TGCAGTGCTAGCGAGCGGGGGGGCACAGATACGCAGTATTTT.

This clonotype is medium-sized within its sample. The chain combines TRBV15 with TRBJ2-5; D may be TRBD1 (6 bases). Germline V gives CDR1 LNHNV, CDR2 YYDKDF (reference sequence). CDR3 length: 15 amino acids. The V gene lost 4 bases and the J gene lost 1 base, with 13 bases spanning the gap. Here the CDR3 reads CATSTKRDIQETQYF. The DNA for the CDR3 is TGTGCCACCAGCACCAAGAGGGACATCCAAGAGACCCAGTACTTC.

V gene TRBV20-1 combines with J gene TRBJ1-1, with D maybe TRBD1 (6 bases). V lost 1 base to trimming and J lost 7 bases, with 16 bases between them. The CDR3 totals 14 residues. CDR1 DFQATT and CDR2 SNEGSKA come from the germline V gene (reference sequence). In DNA, the CDR3 is TGCAGTGCTAGAGGGTCACCAGGGGAGGTTGAAGCTTTCTTT. Translation gives CSARGSPGEVEAFF.

This clonotype was detected ten times or more. V and J are TRBV10-3 and TRBJ2-5; D possibly corresponds to TRBD2 (6 bases). Trimming cost V 10 bases and J 2 bases, with 17 bases left between them. Germline loops: CDR1 ENHRY, CDR2 SYGVKD. The CDR3 consists of 14 residues. Here the CDR3 DNA reads TGTGCCACCGAGGACCCGGGGGTTCAAGAGACCCAGTACTTC. It codes for CATEDPGVQETQYF.

This clonotype has only a few counts. The rearrangement links TRBV12-3 or TRBV12-4 to TRBJ2-4; 11 nucleotides agree with TRBD2. This CDR3 contains 16 residues. V lost 6 bases and J lost 0; bases outside the gene matches: 4. The CDR3 here is CASRGSGGGAKNIQYF. The CDR3 DNA sequence: TGTGCCAGCAGGGGTAGCGGGGGGGGAGCCAAAAACATTCAGTACTTC.

CDR3 region: CASSLESSRGEQYF. In DNA form, the CDR3 reads TGTGCCAGCAGCTTAGAATCGTCTCGGGGCGAGCAGTACTTC. This chain uses TRBV11-2 with TRBJ2-7; D may be TRBD2 (5 bases). Germline V CDR1 and CDR2: SGHAT, FQNNGV. V dropped 0 bases and J dropped 6 bases, with 12 bases sitting between them. This CDR3 region has 14 residues.

This clonotype occurred many times. The chain is built from TRBV29-1 and TRBJ2-5; the match to TRBD2 covers 10 bases. V was pared by 6 bases and J by 2 bases, with 9 bases of the junction left unmatched. The CDR3 covers 15 residues. CDR1 is SQVTM, CDR2 ANQGSEA, per germline. CDR3 in amino acids: CSVDGVAGGQETQYF. The CDR3 DNA reads as TGCAGCGTCGATGGGGTAGCGGGGGGTCAAGAGACCCAGTACTTC.

The chain employs TRBV20-1 and TRBJ2-7; D not resolved. The ends were cut back, 4 bases at V and 2 bases at J, with 12 bases in the middle. The CDR3 totals 13 residues. Germline-derived CDR1 and CDR2 are DFQATT and SNEGSKA (reference sequence). The DNA of the CDR3 is TGCAGTGCTAACCCTCGACGAGCCTACGAGCAGTACTTC. Protein product: CSANPRRAYEQYF.

V is TRBV6-5 and J is TRBJ1-1; weak D call: TRBD1 (5 bases). Trimming left V 0 bases short and J 1 base short, with 15 bases between. The germline gives CDR1 MNHEY, CDR2 SVGAGI. There are 17 residues in the CDR3. The CDR3 bases are TGTGCCAGCAGTTACTCTGGCAGGGTGCTACAGAACACTGAAGCTTTCTTT. Protein sequence: CASSYSGRVLQNTEAFF.

This clonotype has at least ten counts. The chain combines TRBV29-1 with TRBJ2-1, with 8 bases fitting TRBD2. Germline CDR1 reads SQVTM; CDR2 reads ANQGSEA. CDR3 length: 15 amino acids. With 4 bases clipped from V and 6 bases from J, the junction kept 11 bases outside the gene matches. CDR3 sequence (DNA): TGCAGCGTTGCGGTGTGGCGGGGGGCCCCCAATGAGCAGTTCTTC. It is translated as CSVAVWRGAPNEQFF.

The chain couples TRBV11-2 to TRBJ1-2, with D maybe TRBD1 (5 bases). The germline V and J ends were trimmed by 9 bases and 8 bases, with 13 bases remaining between them. CDR3 length: 11 amino acids. Germline CDR1 reads SGHAT; CDR2 reads FQNNGV. This chain's CDR3 is CARGEGNGYTF. The CDR3 nucleotides are TGTGCCAGGGGTGAGGGGAACGGCTACACCTTC.

This clonotype was observed a few times. The rearrangement joins TRBV27 to TRBJ2-3; either TRBD1 or TRBD2 may supply D (5 bases each). The CDR3 consists of 15 residues. Germline lookup yields CDR1 MNHEY and CDR2 SMNVEV (reference sequence). The V gene lost 8 bases and the J gene lost 2 bases, with 17 bases spanning the gap. This chain's CDR3 is CASCSSGHVTDTQYF. In nucleotides, the CDR3 is TGTGCCAGCTGTTCCTCGGGGCACGTCACAGATACGCAGTATTTT.

This clonotype was picked up a small number of times. The J gene is TRBJ1-2, the V gene TRBV7-2; D not certain. Germline CDR1 and CDR2: SGHTA and FQGNSA. The CDR3 runs to 13 residues. The V gene lost 2 bases and the J gene lost 4 bases, with 8 bases spanning the gap. The CDR3 DNA follows: TGTGCCAGCAGCTTAAGTCAGACCTATGGCTACACCTTC. This translates into CASSLSQTYGYTF. Full variable domain (outside the CDR3, taken from reference TRBV7-2 and TRBJ1-2): GAGVSQSPSNKVTEKGKDVELRCDPISGHTALYWYRQSLGQGLEFLIYFQGNSAPDKSGLPSDRFSAERTGGSVSTLTIQRTQQEDSAVYLCASSLSQTYGYTFGSGTRLTVV.

V gene TRBV11-2 combines with J gene TRBJ2-7; TRBD2 might be the D (5 bases). This CDR3 is built from 13 residues. Looked up from germline, CDR1 is SGHAT and CDR2 is FQNNGV. Trimming took off 3 bases at V and 3 bases at J, with 9 bases between the two ends. The CDR3, as DNA: TGTGCCAGCAGCTTTGGACTTTTCTACGAGCAGTACTTC. It specifies CASSFGLFYEQYF.

This clonotype appeared a few times. The chain combines TRBV20-1 with TRBJ1-2; D remains ambiguous. Trimming pared 0 bases from V and 0 bases from J, leaving 8 bases between. Germline V gene data show CDR1 as DFQATT and CDR2 as SNEGSKA (reference sequence). The CDR3 is made up of 14 amino acids. The CDR3 DNA is TGCAGTGCTAGAGATTCGGCTTCTAACTATGGCTACACCTTC. Encoded protein: CSARDSASNYGYTF.